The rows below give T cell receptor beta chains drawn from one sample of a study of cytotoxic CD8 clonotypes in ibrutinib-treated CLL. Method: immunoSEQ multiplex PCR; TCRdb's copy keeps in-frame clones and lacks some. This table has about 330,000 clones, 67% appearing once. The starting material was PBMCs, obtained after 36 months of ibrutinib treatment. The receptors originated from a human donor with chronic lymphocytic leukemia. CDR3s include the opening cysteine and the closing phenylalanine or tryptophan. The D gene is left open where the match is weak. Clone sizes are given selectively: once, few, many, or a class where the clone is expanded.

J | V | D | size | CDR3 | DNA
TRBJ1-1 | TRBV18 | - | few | CASSPNRAGTEAFF | TGTGCCAGCTCACCAAACAGGGCGGGCACTGAAGCTTTCTTT
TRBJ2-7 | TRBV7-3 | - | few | CASSPQGPYEQYF | TGTGCCAGCAGCCCGCAGGGGCCGTACGAGCAGTACTTC
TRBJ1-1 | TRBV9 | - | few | CASSAATRLGTEAFF | TGTGCCAGCAGCGCCGCAACACGCCTGGGGACTGAAGCTTTCTTT
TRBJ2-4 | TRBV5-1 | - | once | CASSLETPPFLAKNIQYF | TGCGCCAGCAGCTTGGAGACGCCACCCTTTCTAGCCAAAAACATTCAGTACTTC
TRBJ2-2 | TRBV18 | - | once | CASSRVQAGELFF | TGTGCCAGCTCACGTGTCCAGGCCGGGGAGCTGTTTTTT
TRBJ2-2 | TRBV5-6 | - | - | CASSYTATGELFF | TGTGCCAGCAGTTACACCGCCACCGGGGAGCTGTTTTTT
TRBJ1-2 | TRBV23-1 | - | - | CASSPASYGYTF | TGCGCCAGCTCCCCCGCCAGCTATGGCTACACCTTC
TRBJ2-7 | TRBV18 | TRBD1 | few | CASSLLQGDRSYEQYF | TGTGCCAGCTCACTACTTCAGGGGGACCGGAGCTACGAGCAGTACTTC
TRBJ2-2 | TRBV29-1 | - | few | CSVTVTGELFF | TGCAGCGTGACGGTCACCGGGGAGCTGTTTTTT
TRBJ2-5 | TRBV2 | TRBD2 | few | CASSRPGLAGEEETQYF | TGTGCCAGCAGTCGACCGGGACTAGCGGGAGAGGAAGAGACCCAGTACTTC
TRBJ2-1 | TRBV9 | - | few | CASGTPTSRGQFF | TGTGCCAGCGGCACCCCGACCTCGCGGGGGCAGTTCTTC
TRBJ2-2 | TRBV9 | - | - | CASSSPNTGELFF | TGTGCCAGCAGCTCTCCAAACACCGGGGAGCTGTTTTTT
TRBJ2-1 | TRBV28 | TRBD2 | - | CASSLLAGSNEQFF | TGTGCCAGCAGCCTGCTAGCGGGGTCCAATGAGCAGTTCTTC
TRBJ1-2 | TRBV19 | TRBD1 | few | CASSPRTGINGYTF | TGTGCCAGTAGTCCCCGGACAGGGATCAATGGCTACACCTTC
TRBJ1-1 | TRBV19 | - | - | CASSIGKNTEAFF | TGTGCCAGTAGTATTGGTAAGAACACTGAAGCTTTCTTT
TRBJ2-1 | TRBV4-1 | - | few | CASSQVGLSNEQFF | TGCGCCAGCAGCCAAGTAGGACTGAGCAATGAGCAGTTCTTC
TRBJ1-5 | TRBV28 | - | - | CASSSQTLPSSNQPQHF | TGTGCCAGCAGTTCCCAGACGTTACCGAGTAGCAATCAGCCCCAGCATTTT
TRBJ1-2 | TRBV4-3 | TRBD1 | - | CASSQRQGSNYGYTF | TGCGCCAGCAGCCAAAGACAGGGGTCTAACTATGGCTACACCTTC
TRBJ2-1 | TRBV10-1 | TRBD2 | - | CASSPLAGSYNEQFF | TGCGCCAGCAGCCCGCTAGCGGGGTCCTACAATGAGCAGTTCTTC
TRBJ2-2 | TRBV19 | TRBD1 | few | CASSTHRGTGELFF | TGTGCCAGTAGTACGCACAGGGGCACCGGGGAGCTGTTTTTT
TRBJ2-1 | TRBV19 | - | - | CASSIGFYNEQFF | TGTGCCAGTAGTATTGGCTTTTACAATGAGCAGTTCTTC
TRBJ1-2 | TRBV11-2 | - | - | CASSLLRQWNYGYTF | TGTGCCAGCAGCTTATTGCGGCAGTGGAACTATGGCTACACCTTC
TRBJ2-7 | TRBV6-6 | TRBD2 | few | CASSLNPSGYEQYF | TGTGCCAGCAGTTTGAACCCTAGCGGTTACGAGCAGTACTTC
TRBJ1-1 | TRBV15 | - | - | CATSELMNTEAFF | TGTGCCACCAGCGAGCTGATGAACACTGAAGCTTTCTTT
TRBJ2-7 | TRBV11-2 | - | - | CASSLGGDEIAYEQYF | TGTGCCAGCAGCTTAGGGGGGGACGAGATCGCCTACGAGCAGTACTTC
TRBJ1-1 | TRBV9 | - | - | CASSAMTAGVAFF | TGTGCCAGCAGCGCCATGACAGCCGGGGTAGCTTTCTTT
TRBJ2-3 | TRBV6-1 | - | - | CASSARGSVVSTDTQYF | TGTGCCAGCAGTGCCAGGGGTAGCGTCGTAAGCACAGATACGCAGTATTTT
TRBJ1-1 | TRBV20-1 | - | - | CSARGEGIAFF | TGCAGTGCTAGGGGAGAGGGAATAGCTTTCTTT
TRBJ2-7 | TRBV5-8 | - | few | CASSGSYEQYF | TGTGCCAGCAGTGGGTCCTACGAGCAGTACTTC
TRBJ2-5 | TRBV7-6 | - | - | CASSLGAGGDQETQYF | TGTGCCAGCAGCTTAGGGGCGGGCGGAGACCAAGAGACCCAGTACTTC
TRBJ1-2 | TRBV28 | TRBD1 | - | CASSLLDRSYGYTF | TGTGCCAGCAGTTTACTGGACAGGAGCTATGGCTACACCTTC
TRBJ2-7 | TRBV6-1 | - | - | CASKRTVFPQYF | TGTGCCAGCAAGAGGACGGTATTCCCTCAGTACTTC
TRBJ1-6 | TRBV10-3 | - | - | CAIRAATAYNSPLHF | TGTGCCATCCGGGCCGCGACAGCCTATAATTCACCCCTCCACTTT
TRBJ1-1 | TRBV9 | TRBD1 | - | CASSITPGQGEAFF | TGTGCCAGCAGCATCACTCCGGGACAGGGGGAAGCTTTCTTT
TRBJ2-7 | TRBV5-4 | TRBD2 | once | CASSLELASGPYEQYF | TGTGCCAGCAGCTTGGAGCTGGCTAGCGGCCCCTACGAGCAGTACTTC
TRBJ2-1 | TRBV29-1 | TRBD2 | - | CSGVGLAGNEQFF | TGCAGCGGCGTCGGACTAGCGGGGAATGAGCAGTTCTTC
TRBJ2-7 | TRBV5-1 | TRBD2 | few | CASSPSGGSYEQYF | TGCGCCAGCAGCCCTAGCGGGGGCTCCTACGAGCAGTACTTC
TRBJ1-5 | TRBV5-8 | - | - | CASSLGYRSNQPQHF | TGTGCCAGCAGTCTGGGGTATCGGAGCAATCAGCCCCAGCATTTT
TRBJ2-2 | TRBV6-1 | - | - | CASLTASGELFF | TGTGCCAGTCTTACAGCGTCCGGGGAGCTGTTTTTT
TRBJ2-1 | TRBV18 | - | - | CASSEDPNYNEQFF | TGTGCCAGCTCCGAGGACCCAAACTACAATGAGCAGTTCTTC
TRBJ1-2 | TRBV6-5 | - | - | CAISERRENYGYTF | TGTGCCATCAGTGAGAGAAGGGAGAACTATGGCTACACCTTC
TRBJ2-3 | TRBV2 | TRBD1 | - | CASSGTGLSTDTQYF | TGTGCCAGCAGTGGGACAGGGCTTAGCACAGATACGCAGTATTTT
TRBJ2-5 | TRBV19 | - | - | CASSMSITETQYF | TGTGCCAGTAGTATGTCGATAACAGAGACCCAGTACTTC
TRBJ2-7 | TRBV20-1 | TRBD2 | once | CSAGTSREQYF | TGCAGTGCTGGGACTAGCCGCGAGCAGTACTTC
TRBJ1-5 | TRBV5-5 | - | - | CASSLQAGNQPQHF | TGTGCCAGCAGCTTACAGGCAGGAAATCAGCCCCAGCATTTT